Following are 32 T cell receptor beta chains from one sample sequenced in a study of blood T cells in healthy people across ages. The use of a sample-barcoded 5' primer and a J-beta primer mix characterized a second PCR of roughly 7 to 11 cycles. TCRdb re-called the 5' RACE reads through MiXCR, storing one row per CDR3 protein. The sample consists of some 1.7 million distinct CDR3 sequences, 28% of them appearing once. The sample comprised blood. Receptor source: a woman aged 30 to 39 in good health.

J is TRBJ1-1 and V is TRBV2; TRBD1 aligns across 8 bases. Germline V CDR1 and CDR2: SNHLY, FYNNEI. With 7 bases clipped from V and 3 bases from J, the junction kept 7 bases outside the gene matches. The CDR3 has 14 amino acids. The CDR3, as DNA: TGTGCCAGCATGGAAGGACAGGGAGACACTGAAGCTTTCTTT. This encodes CASMEGQGDTEAFF.

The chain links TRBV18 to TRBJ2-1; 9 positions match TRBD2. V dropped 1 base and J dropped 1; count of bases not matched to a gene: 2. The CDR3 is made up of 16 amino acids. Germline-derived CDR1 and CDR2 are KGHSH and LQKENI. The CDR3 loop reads CASSPQRGDSYNEQFF. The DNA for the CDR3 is TGTGCCAGCTCACCACAGCGGGGGGATTCCTACAATGAGCAGTTCTTC.

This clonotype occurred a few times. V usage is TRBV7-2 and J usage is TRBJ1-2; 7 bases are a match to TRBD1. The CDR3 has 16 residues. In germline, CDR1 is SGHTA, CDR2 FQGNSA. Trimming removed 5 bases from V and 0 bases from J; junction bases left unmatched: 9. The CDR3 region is CASSISGTETNYGYTF. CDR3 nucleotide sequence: TGTGCCAGCAGCATATCCGGGACAGAGACTAACTATGGCTACACCTTC.

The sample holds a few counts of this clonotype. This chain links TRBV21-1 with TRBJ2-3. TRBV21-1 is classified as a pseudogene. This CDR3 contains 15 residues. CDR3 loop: CASSKVLASTDTQYF. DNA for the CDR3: TGTGCCAGCAGCAAGGTTCTGGCTAGCACAGATACGCAGTATTTT.

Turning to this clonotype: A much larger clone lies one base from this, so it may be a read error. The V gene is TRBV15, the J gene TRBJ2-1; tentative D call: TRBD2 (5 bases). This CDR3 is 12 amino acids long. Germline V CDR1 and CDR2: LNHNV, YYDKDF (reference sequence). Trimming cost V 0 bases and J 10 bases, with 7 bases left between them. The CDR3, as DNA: TGTGCCACCAGCAGAGACGACTACGAGCAGTTCTTC. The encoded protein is CATSRDDYEQFF.

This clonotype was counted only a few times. The CDR3 is CASSLEGVANSPLHF. The CDR3 DNA sequence: TGTGCCAGCAGCTTAGAGGGAGTTGCTAATTCACCCCTCCACTTT. V is TRBV7-2 and J is TRBJ1-6, with D unclear. V lost 1 base to trimming and J lost 6 bases, with 10 bases between them. The CDR3 is 15 amino acids. Per the germline V gene, CDR1 is SGHTA and CDR2 is FQGNSA. Full variable domain (remainder filled in from reference TRBV7-2 and TRBJ1-6): GAGVSQSPSNKVTEKGKDVELRCDPISGHTALYWYRQSLGQGLEFLIYFQGNSAPDKSGLPSDRFSAERTGGSVSTLTIQRTQQEDSAVYLCASSLEGVANSPLHFGNGTRLTVT.

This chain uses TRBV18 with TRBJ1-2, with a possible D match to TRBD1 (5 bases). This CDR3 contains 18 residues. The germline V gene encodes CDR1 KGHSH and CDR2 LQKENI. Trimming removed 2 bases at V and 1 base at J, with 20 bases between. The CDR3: CASSPTIGEEGFNYGYTF. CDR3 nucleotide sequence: TGTGCCAGCTCACCAACTATAGGCGAAGAGGGGTTTAACTATGGCTACACCTTC.

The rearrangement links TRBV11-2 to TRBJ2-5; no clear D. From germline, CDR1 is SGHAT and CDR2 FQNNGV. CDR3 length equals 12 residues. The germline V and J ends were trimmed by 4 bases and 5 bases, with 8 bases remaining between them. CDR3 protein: CASSSWSETQYF. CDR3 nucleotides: TGTGCCAGCAGCTCCTGGTCGGAGACCCAGTACTTC.

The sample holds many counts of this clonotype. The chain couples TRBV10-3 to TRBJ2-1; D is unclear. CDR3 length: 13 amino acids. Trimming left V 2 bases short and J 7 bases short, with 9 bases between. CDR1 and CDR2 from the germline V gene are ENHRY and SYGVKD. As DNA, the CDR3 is TGTGCCATCAGTGAGACTTCGGGTAATGAGCAGTTCTTC. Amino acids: CAISETSGNEQFF.

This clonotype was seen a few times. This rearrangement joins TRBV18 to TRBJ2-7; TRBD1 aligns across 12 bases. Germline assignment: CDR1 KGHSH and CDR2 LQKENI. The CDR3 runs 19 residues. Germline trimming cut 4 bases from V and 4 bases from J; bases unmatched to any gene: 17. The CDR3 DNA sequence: TGTGCCAGCTCACACTCCGGGACAGGGGGCCCTAGACCTTTATACGAGCAGTACTTC. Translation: CASSHSGTGGPRPLYEQYF.

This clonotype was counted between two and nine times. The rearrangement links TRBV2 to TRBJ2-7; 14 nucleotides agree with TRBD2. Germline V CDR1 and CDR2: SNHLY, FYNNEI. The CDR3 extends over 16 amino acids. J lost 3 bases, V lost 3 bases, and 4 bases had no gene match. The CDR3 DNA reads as TGTGCCAGCAGTGAGGGGACTAGCGGGAGTTACTACGAGCAGTACTTC. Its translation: CASSEGTSGSYYEQYF.

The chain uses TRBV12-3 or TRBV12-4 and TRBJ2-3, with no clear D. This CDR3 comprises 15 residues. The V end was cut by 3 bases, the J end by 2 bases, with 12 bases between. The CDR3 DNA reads TGTGCCAGCAGTTTTGGCAGATTAAACACAGATACGCAGTATTTT. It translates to CASSFGRLNTDTQYF.

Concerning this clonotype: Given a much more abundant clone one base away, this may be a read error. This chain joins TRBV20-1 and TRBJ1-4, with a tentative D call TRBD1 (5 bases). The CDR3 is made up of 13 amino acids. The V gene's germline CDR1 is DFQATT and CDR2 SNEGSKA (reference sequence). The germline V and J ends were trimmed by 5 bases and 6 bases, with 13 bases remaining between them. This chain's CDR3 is CSARDGPYEKLFF. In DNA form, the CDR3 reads TGCAGTGCTCGGGACGGACCCTATGAAAAACTGTTTTTT.

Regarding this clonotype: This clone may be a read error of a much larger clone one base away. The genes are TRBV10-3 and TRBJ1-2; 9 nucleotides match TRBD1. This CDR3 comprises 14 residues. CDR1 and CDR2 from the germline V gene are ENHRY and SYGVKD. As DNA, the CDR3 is TGTGCCATCAGTGAAAACGACAGGGGGGATGGCTACATCTTC. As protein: CAISENDRGDGYIF.

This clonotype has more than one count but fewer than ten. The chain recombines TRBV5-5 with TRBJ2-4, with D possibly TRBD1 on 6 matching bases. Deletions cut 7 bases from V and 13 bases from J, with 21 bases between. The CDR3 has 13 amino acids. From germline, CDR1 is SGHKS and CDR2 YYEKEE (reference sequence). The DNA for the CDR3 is TGTGCCAGCGACTTACTGGGGGCCGACAAGCAGTACTTC. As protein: CASDLLGADKQYF.

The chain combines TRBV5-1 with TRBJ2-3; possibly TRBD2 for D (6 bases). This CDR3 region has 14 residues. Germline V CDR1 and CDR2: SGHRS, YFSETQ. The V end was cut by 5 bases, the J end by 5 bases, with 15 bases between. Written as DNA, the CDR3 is TGCGCCAGCAGAGTTGGGGGGAGAGAAGATACGCAGTATTTT. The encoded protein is CASRVGGREDTQYF.

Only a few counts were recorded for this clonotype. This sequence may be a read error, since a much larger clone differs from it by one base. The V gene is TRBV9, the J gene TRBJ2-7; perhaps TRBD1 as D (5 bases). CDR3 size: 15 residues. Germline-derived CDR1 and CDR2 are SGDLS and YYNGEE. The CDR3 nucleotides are TGTGCCGGCAGCGTCGACTTAGACAGCTCCTACGAGCAGTACTTC. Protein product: CAGSVDLDSSYEQYF.

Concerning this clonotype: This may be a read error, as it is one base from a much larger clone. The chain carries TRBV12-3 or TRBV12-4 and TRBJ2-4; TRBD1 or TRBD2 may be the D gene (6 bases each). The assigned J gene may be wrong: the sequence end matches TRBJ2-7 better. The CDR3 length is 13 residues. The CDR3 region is CASSPRGDVEQYF. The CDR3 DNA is TGTGCCAGCAGTCCAAGGGGGGACGTCGAGCAGTACTTC.

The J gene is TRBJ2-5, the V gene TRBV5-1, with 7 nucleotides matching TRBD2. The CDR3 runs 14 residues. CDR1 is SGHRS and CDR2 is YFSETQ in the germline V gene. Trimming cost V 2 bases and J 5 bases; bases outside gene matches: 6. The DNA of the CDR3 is TGCGCCAGCAGCTTCCGGACTAGTTCGGAGACCCAGTACTTC. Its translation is CASSFRTSSETQYF.

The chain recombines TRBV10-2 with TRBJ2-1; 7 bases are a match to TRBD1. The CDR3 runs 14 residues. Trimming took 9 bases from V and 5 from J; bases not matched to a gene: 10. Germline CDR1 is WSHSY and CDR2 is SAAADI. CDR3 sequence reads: CASTGEVRDNEQFF. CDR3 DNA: TGCGCCAGTACAGGGGAAGTTAGGGACAATGAGCAGTTCTTC.

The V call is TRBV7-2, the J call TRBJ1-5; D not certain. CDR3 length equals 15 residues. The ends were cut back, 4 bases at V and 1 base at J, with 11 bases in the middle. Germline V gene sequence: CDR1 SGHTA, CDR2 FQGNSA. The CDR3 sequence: CASSSHSPSNQPQHF. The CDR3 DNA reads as TGTGCCAGCAGCTCACACTCCCCAAGCAATCAGCCCCAGCATTTT.

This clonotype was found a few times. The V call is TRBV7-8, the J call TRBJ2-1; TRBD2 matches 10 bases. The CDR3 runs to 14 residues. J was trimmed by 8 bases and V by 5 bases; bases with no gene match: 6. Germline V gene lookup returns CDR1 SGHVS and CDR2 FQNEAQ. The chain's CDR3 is CASSVASGSYEQFF. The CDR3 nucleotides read TGTGCCAGCAGCGTCGCTAGCGGGAGTTATGAGCAGTTCTTC.

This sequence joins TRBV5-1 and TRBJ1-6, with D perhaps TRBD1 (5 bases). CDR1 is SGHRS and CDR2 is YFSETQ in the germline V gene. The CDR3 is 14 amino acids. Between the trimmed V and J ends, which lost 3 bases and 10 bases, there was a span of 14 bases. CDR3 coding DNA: TGCGCCAGCAGCTCCGGGACGGTCCGATCACCCCTCCACTTT. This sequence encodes CASSSGTVRSPLHF.

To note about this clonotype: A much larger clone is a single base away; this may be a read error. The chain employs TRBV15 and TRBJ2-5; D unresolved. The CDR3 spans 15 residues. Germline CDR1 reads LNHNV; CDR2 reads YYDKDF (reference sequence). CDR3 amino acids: CATNREWSVQETQYF. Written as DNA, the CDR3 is TGTGCCACCAACAGAGAGTGGTCAGTTCAAGAGACCCAGTACTTC.

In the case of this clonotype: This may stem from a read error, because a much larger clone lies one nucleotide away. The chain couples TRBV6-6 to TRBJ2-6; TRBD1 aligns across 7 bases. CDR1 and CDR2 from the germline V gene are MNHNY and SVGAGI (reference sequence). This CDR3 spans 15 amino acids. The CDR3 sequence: CASNDRVPGANVRTF. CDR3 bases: TGTGCCAGCAACGACAGGGTGCCCGGGGCCAACGTCCGGACTTTC.

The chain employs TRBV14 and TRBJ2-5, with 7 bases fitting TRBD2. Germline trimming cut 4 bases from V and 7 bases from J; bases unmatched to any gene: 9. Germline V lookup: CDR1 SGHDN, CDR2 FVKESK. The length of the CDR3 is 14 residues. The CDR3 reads CASSPLGLEGTQYF. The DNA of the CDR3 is TGTGCCAGCAGCCCCCTCGGACTAGAGGGGACCCAGTACTTC. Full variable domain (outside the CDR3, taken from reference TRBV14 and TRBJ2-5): EAGVTQFPSHSVIEKGQTVTLRCDPISGHDNLYWYRRVMGKEIKFLLHFVKESKQDESGMPNNRFLAERTGGTYSTLKVQPAELEDSGVYFCASSPLGLEGTQYFGPGTRLLVL.

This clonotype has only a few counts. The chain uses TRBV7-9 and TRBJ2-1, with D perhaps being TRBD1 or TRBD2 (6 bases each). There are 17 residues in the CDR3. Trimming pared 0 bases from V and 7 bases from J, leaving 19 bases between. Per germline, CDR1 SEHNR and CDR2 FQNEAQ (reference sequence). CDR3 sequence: CASSLAFGDSQGNEQFF. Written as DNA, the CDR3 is TGTGCCAGCAGCTTAGCTTTCGGGGACTCCCAGGGGAATGAGCAGTTCTTC.

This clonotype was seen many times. The CDR3, as DNA: TGTGCCAGCAGTTTAAGGATAAGCGGGGGCTACAATGAGCAGTTCTTC. This codes for CASSLRISGGYNEQFF. The chain recombines TRBV12-3 or TRBV12-4 with TRBJ2-1, with TRBD2 matching 8 bases. This CDR3 region has 16 residues. V shed 2 bases and J 3 bases; nucleotides not matched to a gene: 6.

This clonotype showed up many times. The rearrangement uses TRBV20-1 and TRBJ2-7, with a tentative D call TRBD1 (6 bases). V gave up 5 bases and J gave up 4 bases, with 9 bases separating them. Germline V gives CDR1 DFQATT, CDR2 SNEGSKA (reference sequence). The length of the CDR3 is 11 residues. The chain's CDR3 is CSAEQGYEQYF. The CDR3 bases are TGCAGTGCTGAACAGGGATACGAGCAGTACTTC.

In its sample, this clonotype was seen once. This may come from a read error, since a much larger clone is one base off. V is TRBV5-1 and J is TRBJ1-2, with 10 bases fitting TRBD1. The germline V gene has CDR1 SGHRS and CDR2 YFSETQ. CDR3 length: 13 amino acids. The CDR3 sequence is CAGRDGTGDGYTF. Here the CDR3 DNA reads TGCGCCGGCAGGGACGGGACAGGGGATGGCTACACCTTC. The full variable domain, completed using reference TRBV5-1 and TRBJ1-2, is KAGVTQTPRYLIKTRGQQVTLSCSPISGHRSVSWYQQTPGQGLQFLFEYFSETQRNKGNFPGRFSGRQFSNSRSEMNVSTLELGDSALYLCAGRDGTGDGYTFGSGTRLTVV.

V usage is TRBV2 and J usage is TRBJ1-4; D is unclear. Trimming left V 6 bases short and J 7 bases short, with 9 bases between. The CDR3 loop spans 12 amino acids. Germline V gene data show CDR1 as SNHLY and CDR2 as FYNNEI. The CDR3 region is CASSDRLEKLFF. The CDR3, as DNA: TGTGCCAGCAGCGACCGACTTGAAAAACTGTTTTTT. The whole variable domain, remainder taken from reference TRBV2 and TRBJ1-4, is EPEVTQTPSHQVTQMGQEVILRCVPISNHLYFYWYRQILGQKVEFLVSFYNNEISEKSEIFDDQFSVERPDGSNFTLKIRSTKLEDSAMYFCASSDRLEKLFFGSGTQLSVL.

CDR3 sequence reads: CAWRQENTEAFF. DNA for the CDR3: TGTGCCTGGAGACAGGAGAACACTGAAGCTTTCTTT. V and J are TRBV30 and TRBJ1-1; the D gene is possibly TRBD1 (5 bases). The germline V gene encodes CDR1 GTSNPN and CDR2 SVGIG (reference sequence). Trimming took off 3 bases at V and 1 base at J, with 6 bases between the two ends. The CDR3 has 12 residues. Looking up the rest from reference TRBV30 and TRBJ1-1 gives the full variable domain: SQTIHQWPATLVQPVGSPLSLECTVEGTSNPNLYWYRQAAGRGLQLLFYSVGIGQISSEVPQNLSASRPQDRQFILSSKKLLLSDSGFYLCAWRQENTEAFFGQGTRLTVV.